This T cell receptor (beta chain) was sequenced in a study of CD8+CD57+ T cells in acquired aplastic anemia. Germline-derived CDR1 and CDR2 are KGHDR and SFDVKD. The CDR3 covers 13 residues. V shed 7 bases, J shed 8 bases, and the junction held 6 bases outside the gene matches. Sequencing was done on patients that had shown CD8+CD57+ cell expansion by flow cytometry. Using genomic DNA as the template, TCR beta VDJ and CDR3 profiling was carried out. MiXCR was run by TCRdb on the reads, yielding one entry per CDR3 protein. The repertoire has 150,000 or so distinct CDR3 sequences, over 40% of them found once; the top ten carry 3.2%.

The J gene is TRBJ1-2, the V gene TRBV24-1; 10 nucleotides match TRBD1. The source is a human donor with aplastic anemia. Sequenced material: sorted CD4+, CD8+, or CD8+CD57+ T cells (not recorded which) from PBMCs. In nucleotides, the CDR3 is TGTGCCACCAGCCGGGACAGGGGACGGGGCTACACCTTC. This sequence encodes CATSRDRGRGYTF.